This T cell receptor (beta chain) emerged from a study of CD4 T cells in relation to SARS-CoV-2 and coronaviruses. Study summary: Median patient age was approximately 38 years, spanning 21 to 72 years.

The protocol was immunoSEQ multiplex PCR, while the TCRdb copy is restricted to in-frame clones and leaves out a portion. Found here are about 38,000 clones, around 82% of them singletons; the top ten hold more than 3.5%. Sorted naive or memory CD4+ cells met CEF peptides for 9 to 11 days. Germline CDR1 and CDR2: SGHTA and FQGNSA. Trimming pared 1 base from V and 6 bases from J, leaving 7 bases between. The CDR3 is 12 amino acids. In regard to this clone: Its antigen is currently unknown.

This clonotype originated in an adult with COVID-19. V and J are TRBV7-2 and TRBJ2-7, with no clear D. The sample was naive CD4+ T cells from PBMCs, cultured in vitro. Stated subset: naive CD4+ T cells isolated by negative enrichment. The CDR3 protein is CASSLVGIEQYF. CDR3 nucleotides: TGTGCCAGCAGCTTAGTGGGTATCGAGCAGTACTTC.